These 5 T cell receptor beta chains were sequenced from one sample in a study of tumor and adjacent non-tumor tissue in lung cancer. This sample's RNA came from whole unsorted tissue. The library came from three nested PCR rounds adapted from ARM-PCR protocols. TCRdb used MiXCR to reprocess the multiplex PCR reads, holding one entry per CDR3 protein. In the table there are under 150,000 distinct CDR3 sequences, approximately 72% of which are singletons. Sequenced material: lung tumor tissue. These receptor sequences come from a man aged 55 to 70 with small cell lung cancer.

There are a few counts of this clonotype. The gene calls are TRBV20-1 and TRBJ1-1; D is uncertain. The V and J ends lost 0 bases and 1 base respectively, with 6 bases between them. Germline assignment: CDR1 DFQATT and CDR2 SNEGSKA (reference sequence). The CDR3 runs to 13 residues. The CDR3 sequence is CSARDTQNTEAFF. For the CDR3, the DNA is TGCAGTGCTAGAGATACCCAGAACACTGAAGCTTTCTTT.

The table lists this clonotype with a count of one. The junction differs from germline at one of its ends, possibly a read error. This rearrangement joins TRBV11-2 to TRBJ2-5, with 8 nucleotides matching TRBD2. Germline V gene sequence: CDR1 SGHAT, CDR2 FQNNGV. The CDR3 is 12 residues long. CDR3 residues: CASSETSESGDF. CDR3 coding DNA: TGTGCCAGCAGCGAGACTAGCGAGAGTGGGGACTTC.

Concerning this clonotype itself: It may be a read error: a sequence one base away is much more abundant. The V and J genes are TRBV11-2 and TRBJ2-3; D gene unclear. This CDR3 has 16 amino acids. Germline-derived CDR1 and CDR2 are SGHAT and FQNNGV. The CDR3 region has the DNA TGTGCCAGCAGCTTAGATGCCGGAGTGAGCACAGATACGCATTATTTT. This encodes CASSLDAGVSTDTHYF.

This clonotype appeared many times. The chain couples TRBV12-5 to TRBJ2-3; possible D gene TRBD1, 6 bases. The CDR3 contains 12 residues. Germline V gives CDR1 LGHNT, CDR2 FRNRAP. The V end was cut by 3 bases, the J end by 8 bases, with 9 bases between. CDR3 DNA sequence: TGTGCTAGTGGTTTTGGGACAAGTACGCAGTATTTT. It codes for CASGFGTSTQYF.

V and J are TRBV5-4 and TRBJ2-1; 14 bases are shared with TRBD2. V trimming: 3 bases; J trimming: 7 bases; junction bases outside the gene matches: 6. CDR1 is SGHNT and CDR2 is YYREEE in the germline V gene (reference sequence). The CDR3 totals 16 residues. CDR3 region: CASSSGLAGVKNEQFF. Written as DNA, the CDR3 is TGTGCCAGCAGCTCGGGACTAGCGGGAGTTAAAAATGAGCAGTTCTTC. Full variable domain (remainder filled in from reference TRBV5-4 and TRBJ2-1): ETGVTQSPTHLIKTRGQQVTLRCSSQSGHNTVSWYQQALGQGPQFIFQYYREEENGRGNFPPRFSGLQFPNYSSELNVNALELDDSALYLCASSSGLAGVKNEQFFGPGTRLTVL.